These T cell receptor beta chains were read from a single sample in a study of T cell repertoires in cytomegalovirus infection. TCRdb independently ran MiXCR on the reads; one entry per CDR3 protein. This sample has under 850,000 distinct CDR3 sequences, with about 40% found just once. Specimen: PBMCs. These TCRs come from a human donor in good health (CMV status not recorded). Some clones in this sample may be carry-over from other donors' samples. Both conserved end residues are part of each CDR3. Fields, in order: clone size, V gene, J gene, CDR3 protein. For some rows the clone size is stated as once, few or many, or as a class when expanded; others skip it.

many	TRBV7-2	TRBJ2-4	CASTTGLSGGQYF
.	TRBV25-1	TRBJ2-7	CASSDQVPTYEQYF
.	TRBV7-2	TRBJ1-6	CASSSSPDRGSRNSPLHF
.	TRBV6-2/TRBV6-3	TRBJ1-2	CASSNPAYGYTF
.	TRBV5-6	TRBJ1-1	CASSRGRLNTEAFF
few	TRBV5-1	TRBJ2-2	CASAGWTGELFF
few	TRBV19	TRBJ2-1	CASSIIAAYNEQFF
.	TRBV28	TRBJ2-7	CASSFYHSGTSSYEQYF
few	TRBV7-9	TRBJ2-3	CASSFGTSGRIRTDTQYF
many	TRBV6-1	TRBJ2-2	CASSQTGELFF
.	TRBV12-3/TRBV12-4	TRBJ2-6	CASSSSYSGANVLTF
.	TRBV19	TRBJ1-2	CASITDRVGDYGYTF
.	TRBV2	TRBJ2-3	CASKGGSSTDTQYF
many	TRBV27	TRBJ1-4	CASSLSGRGNEKLFF
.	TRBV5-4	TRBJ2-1	CASSFGKTGDAEQFF
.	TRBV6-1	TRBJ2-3	CASAGPPAGTDTQYF
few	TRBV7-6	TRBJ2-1	CASSSGLAGVSEQFF
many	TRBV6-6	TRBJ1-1	CASSHRVTEAFF
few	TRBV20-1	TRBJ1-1	CSARAGATEAFF
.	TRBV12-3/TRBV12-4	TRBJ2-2	CVSRPTFSGANTGELFF
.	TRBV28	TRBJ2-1	CASYSPVGQLIYNEQFF
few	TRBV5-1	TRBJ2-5	CASSPSSVVETQYF
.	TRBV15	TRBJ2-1	CATSISGGVYNEQFF
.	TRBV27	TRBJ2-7	CAIRSRGQVQYF
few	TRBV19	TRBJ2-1	CASRDSGTSDPGWNNEQFF
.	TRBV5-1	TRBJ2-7	CASSTDGYDQYF
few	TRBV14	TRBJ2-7	CASSHNRGPYEQYF
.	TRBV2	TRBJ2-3	CASGGQGDSTDTQYF
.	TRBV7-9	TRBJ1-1	CASSSALGPPNTEAFF
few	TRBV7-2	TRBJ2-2	CASSSQSPGDTGELFF
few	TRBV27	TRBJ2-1	CASSFGRAYNEQFF
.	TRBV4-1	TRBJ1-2	CASSQEVANYGYTF
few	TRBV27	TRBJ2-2	CASSLRDPLGSTGELFF
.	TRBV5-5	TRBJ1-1	CASSWGQVNTEAFF
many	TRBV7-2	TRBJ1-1	CASRPRTGKGVNTEAFF
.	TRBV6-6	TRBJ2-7	CASKRQEYEQYF
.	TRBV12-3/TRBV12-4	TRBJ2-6	CASNDLQVSVANVLTF
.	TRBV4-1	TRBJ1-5	CASSRTGLSNQPQHF
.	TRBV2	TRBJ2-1	CASGGRDNEQFF